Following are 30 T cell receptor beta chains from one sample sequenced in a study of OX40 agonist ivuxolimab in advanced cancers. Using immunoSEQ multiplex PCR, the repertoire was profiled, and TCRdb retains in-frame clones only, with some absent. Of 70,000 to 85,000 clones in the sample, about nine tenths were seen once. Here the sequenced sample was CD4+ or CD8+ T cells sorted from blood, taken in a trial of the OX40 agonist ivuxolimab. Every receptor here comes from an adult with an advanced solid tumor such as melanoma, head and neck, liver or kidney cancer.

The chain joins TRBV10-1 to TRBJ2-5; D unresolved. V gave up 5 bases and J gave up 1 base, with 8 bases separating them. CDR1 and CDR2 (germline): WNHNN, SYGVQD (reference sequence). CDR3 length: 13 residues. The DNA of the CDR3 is TGCGCCAGCAGTACCCAGATCCAAGAGACCCAGTACTTC. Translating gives CASSTQIQETQYF.

The CDR3 loop reads CASSQDWRVEWGTQYF. In DNA form, the CDR3 reads TGTGCCAGCAGCCAAGATTGGCGGGTAGAGTGGGGTACGCAGTATTTT. This chain connects TRBV4-2 to TRBJ2-3; tentative D call: TRBD2 (5 bases). V lost 0 bases and J lost 8, with 18 bases in between. This CDR3 spans 16 amino acids. Germline values: CDR1 LGHNA, CDR2 YNFKEQ.

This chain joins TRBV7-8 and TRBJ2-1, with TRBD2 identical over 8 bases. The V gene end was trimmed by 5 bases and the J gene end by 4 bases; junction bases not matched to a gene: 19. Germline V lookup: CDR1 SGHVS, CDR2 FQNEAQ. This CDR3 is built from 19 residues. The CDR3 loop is CASSPDGLAGTSGYNEQFF. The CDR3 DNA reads TGTGCCAGCAGCCCAGACGGGCTAGCGGGTACCTCGGGATACAATGAGCAGTTCTTC. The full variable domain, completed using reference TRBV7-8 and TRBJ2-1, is GAGVSQSPRYKVAKRGQDVALRCDPISGHVSLFWYQQALGQGPEFLTYFQNEAQLDKSGLPSDRFFAERPEGSVSTLKIQRTQQEDSAVYLCASSPDGLAGTSGYNEQFFGPGTRLTVL.

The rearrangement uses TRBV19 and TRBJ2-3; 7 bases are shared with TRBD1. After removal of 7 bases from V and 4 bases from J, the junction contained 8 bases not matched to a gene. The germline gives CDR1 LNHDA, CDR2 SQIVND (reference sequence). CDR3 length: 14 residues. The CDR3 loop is CASTRQGPADTQYF. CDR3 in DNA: TGTGCCAGTACTAGACAGGGTCCAGCAGATACGCAGTATTTT. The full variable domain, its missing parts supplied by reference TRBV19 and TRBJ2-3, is DGGITQSPKYLFRKEGQNVTLSCEQNLNHDAMYWYRQDPGQGLRLIYYSQIVNDFQKGDIAEGYSVSREKKESFPLTVTSAQKNPTAFYLCASTRQGPADTQYFGPGTRLTVL.

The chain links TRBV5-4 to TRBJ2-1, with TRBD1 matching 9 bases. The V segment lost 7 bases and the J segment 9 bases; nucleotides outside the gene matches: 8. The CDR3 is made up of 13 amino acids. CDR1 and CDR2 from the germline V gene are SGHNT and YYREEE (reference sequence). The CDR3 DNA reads TGTGCCAGCGCCGGACAGGGGATCGGTGAGCAGTTCTTC. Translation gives CASAGQGIGEQFF.

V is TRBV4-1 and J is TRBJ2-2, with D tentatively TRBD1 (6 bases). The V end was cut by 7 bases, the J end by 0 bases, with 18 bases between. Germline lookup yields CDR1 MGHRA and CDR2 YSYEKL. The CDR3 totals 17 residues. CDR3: CASTLLGGHSNTGELFF. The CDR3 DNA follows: TGCGCCAGCACCCTACTAGGGGGACACTCGAACACCGGGGAGCTGTTTTTT.

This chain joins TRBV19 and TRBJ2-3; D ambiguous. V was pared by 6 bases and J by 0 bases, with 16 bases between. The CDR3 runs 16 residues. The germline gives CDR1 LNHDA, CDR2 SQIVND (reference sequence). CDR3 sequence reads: CASRTRPGISTDTQYF. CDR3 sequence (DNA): TGTGCCAGTAGAACCCGTCCAGGAATTAGCACAGATACGCAGTATTTT.

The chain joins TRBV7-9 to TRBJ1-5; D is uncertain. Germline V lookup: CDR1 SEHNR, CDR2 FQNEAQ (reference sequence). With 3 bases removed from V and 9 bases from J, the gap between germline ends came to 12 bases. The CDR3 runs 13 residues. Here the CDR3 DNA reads TGTGCCAGCAGCTTCGACGGTCCGGGGCCCCAGCATTTT. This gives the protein CASSFDGPGPQHF.

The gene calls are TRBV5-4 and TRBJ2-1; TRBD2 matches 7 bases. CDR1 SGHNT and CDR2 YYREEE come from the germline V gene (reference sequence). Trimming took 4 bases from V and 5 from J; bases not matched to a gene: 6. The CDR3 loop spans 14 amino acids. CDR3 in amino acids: CASSRRLAHNEQFF. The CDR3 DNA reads TGTGCCAGCAGCCGTCGACTAGCCCACAATGAGCAGTTCTTC.

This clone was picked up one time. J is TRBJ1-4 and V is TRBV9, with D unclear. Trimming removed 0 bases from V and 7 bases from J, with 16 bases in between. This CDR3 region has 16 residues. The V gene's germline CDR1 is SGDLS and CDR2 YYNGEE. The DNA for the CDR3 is TGTGCCAGCAGCGTAGACAAGGCCCTGGGAATTGAAAAACTGTTTTTT. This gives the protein CASSVDKALGIEKLFF. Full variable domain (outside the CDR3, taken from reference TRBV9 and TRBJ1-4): DSGVTQTPKHLITATGQRVTLRCSPRSGDLSVYWYQQSLDQGLQFLIQYYNGEERAKGNILERFSAQQFPDLHSELNLSSLELGDSALYFCASSVDKALGIEKLFFGSGTQLSVL.

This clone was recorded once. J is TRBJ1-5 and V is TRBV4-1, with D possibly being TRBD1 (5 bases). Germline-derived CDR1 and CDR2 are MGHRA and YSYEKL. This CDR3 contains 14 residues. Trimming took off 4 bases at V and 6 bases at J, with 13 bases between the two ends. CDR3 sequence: CASSPTWTSQPQHF. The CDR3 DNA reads TGCGCCAGCAGCCCTACCTGGACAAGTCAGCCCCAGCATTTT.

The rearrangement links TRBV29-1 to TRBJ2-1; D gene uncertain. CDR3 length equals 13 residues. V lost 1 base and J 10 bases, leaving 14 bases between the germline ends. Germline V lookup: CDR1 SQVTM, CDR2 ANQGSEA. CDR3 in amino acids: CSVEGASSREQFF. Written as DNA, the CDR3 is TGCAGCGTTGAAGGGGCCTCATCGCGGGAGCAGTTCTTC.

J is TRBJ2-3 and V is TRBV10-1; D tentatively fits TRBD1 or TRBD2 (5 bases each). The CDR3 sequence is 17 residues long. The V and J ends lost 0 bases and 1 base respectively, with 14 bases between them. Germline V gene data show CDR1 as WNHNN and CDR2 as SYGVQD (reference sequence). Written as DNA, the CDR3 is TGCGCCAGCAGTGAGTCGTTGGCCGGGGACGGCACAGATACGCAGTATTTT. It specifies CASSESLAGDGTDTQYF.

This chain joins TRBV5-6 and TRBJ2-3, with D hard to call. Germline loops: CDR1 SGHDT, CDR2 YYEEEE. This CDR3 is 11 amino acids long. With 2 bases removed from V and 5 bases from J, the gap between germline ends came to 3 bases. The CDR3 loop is CASSLGDTQYF. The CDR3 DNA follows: TGTGCCAGCAGCTTAGGAGATACGCAGTATTTT. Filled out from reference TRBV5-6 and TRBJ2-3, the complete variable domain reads DAGVTQSPTHLIKTRGQQVTLRCSPKSGHDTVSWYQQALGQGPQFIFQYYEEEERQRGNFPDRFSGHQFPNYSSELNVNALLLGDSALYLCASSLGDTQYFGPGTRLTVL.

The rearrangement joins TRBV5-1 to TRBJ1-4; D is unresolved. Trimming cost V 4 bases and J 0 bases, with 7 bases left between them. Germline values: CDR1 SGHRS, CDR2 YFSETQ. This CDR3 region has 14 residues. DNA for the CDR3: TGCGCCAGCAGCGAAACAGCAACTAATGAAAAACTGTTTTTT. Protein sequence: CASSETATNEKLFF.

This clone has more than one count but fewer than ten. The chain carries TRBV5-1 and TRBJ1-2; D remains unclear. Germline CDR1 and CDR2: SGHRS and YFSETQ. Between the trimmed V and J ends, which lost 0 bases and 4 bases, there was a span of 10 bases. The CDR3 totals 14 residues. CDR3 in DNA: TGCGCCAGCAGCTTGGGGACGGGGATCTATGGCTACACCTTC. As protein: CASSLGTGIYGYTF.

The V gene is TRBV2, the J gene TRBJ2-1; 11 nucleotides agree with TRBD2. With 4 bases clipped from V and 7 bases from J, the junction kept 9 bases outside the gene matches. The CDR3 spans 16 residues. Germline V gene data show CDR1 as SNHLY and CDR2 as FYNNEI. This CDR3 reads CASSAPTSGRMNEQFF. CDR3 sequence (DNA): TGTGCCAGCAGTGCCCCTACTAGCGGGAGAATGAATGAGCAGTTCTTC.

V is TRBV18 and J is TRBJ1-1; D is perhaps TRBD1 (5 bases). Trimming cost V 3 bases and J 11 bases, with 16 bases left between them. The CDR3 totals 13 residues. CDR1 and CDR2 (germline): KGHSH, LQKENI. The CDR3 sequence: CASSPDMGVLAFF. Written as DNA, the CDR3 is TGTGCCAGCTCACCCGACATGGGGGTCTTGGCTTTCTTT.

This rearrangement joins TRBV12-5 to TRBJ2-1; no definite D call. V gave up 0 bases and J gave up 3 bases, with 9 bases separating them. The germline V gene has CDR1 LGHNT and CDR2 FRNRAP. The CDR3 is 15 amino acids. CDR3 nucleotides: TGTGCTAGTGGTTTGGTAAGGTCCAACTACAATGAGCAGTTCTTC. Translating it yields CASGLVRSNYNEQFF.

CDR3 coding DNA: TGTGCCAGCAGCTCCGTGACAGATACGCAGTATTTT. Amino acids: CASSSVTDTQYF. V and J are TRBV11-3 and TRBJ2-3; D is undetermined. Germline V lookup: CDR1 SGHNT, CDR2 YENEEA. V lost 4 bases and J 3 bases, leaving 5 bases between the germline ends. This CDR3 spans 12 amino acids.

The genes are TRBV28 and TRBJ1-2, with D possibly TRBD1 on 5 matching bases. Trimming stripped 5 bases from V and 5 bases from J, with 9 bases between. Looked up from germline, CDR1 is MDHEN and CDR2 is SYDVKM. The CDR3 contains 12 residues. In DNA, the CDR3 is TGTGCCAGCAGTGGGGGGTGGTATGGCTACACCTTC. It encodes CASSGGWYGYTF.

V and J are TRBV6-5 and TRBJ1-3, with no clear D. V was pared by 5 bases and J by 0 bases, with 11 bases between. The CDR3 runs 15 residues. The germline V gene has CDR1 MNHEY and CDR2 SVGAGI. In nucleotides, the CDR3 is TGTGCCAGCAGTGCGACCAGGAGCTCTGGAAACACCATATATTTT. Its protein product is CASSATRSSGNTIYF.

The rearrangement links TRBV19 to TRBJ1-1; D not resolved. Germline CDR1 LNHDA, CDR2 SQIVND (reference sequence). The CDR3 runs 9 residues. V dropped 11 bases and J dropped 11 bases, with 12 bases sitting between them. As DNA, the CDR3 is TGTGCCGGCGGCGGTGGGGCTTTCTTT. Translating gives CAGGGGAFF.

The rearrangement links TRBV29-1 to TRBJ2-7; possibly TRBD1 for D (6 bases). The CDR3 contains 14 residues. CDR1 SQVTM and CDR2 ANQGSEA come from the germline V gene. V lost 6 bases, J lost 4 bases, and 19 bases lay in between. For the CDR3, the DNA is TGCAGCGTCCTGCACCCCGGGACACCGTACGAGCAGTACTTC. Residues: CSVLHPGTPYEQYF.

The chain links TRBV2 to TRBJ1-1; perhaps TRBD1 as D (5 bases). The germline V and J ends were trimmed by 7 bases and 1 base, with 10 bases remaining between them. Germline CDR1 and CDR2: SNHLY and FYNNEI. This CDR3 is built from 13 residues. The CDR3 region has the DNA TGTGCCAGCAAGGGGAACCCGAACACTGAAGCTTTCTTT. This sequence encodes CASKGNPNTEAFF.

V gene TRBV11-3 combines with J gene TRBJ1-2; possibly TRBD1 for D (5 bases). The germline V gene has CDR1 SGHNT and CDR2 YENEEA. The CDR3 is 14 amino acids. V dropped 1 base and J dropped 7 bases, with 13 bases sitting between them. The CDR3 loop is CASSLAGGKFGYTF. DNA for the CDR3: TGTGCCAGCAGCTTAGCGGGGGGAAAATTTGGCTACACCTTC. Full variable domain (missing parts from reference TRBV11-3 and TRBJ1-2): EAGVVQSPRYKIIEKKQPVAFWCNPISGHNTLYWYLQNLGQGPELLIRYENEEAVDDSQLPKDRFSAERLKGVDSTLKIQPAELGDSAVYLCASSLAGGKFGYTFGSGTRLTVV.

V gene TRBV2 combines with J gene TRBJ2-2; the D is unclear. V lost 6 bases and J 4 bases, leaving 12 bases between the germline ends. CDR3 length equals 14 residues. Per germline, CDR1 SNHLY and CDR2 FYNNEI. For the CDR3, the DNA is TGTGCCAGCAGGAGACCATCGAGCACCGGGGAGCTGTTTTTT. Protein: CASRRPSSTGELFF.

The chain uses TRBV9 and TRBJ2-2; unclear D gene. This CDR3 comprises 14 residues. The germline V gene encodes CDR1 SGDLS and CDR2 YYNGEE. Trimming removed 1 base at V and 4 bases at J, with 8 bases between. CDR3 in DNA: TGTGCCAGCAGCGTAAGTTTCACCACCGGGGAGCTGTTTTTT. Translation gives CASSVSFTTGELFF.

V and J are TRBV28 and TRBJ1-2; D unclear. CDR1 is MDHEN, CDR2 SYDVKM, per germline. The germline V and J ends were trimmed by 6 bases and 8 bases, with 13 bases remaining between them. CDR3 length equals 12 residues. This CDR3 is CASSQEGSGYTF. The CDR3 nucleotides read TGTGCCAGCAGCCAGGAGGGATCGGGCTACACCTTC.

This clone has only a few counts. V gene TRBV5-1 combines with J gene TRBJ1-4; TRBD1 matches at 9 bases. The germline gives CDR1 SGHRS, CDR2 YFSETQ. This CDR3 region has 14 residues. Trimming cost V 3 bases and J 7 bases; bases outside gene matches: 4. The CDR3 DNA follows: TGCGCCAGCAGCTCCAGACAGGGGGGTGAAAAACTGTTTTTT. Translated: CASSSRQGGEKLFF. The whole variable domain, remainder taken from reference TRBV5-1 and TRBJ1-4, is KAGVTQTPRYLIKTRGQQVTLSCSPISGHRSVSWYQQTPGQGLQFLFEYFSETQRNKGNFPGRFSGRQFSNSRSEMNVSTLELGDSALYLCASSSRQGGEKLFFGSGTQLSVL.